A single sample gave rise to the 9 T cell receptor beta chains below, sequenced in a study of post-analysis software for immune sequencing data. Unique molecular identifiers were carried by the TCR beta cDNA libraries. TCRdb reanalysed the PCR reads using MiXCR and keeps one entry per CDR3 protein. This sample has 750,000 to 950,000 distinct CDR3 sequences, with 46% found just once. Study-level results: There were five or six TRBV segments more frequent in patients than controls, and TRBV5-6, TRBV5-1 and TRBV20-1 were among them.

For these receptors, no antigen is known. Input material: blood. These receptors came from a girl aged 5 to 17 with multiple sclerosis.

The V gene is TRBV20-1, the J gene TRBJ2-4, with 10 bases that match TRBD2. The J call may be faulty, since TRBJ2-7 better matches the DNA end. Germline lookup yields CDR1 DFQATT and CDR2 SNEGSKA (reference sequence). This CDR3 region has 16 residues. CDR3 sequence (DNA): TGCAGTACTAAAGCACTACAGCGGGAGGGCCGATACGAGCAGTACTTC. Its protein is CSTKALQREGRYEQYF.

This clonotype is a singleton in its sample. The chain is built from TRBV6-2 or TRBV6-3 and TRBJ1-1, with D possibly TRBD1 on 5 matching bases. Germline lookup yields CDR1 MNHEY and CDR2 SVGEGT. The CDR3 loop spans 11 amino acids. The V and J ends lost 6 bases and 6 bases respectively, with 8 bases between them. The CDR3: CASSQGPEAFF. The CDR3, as DNA: TGTGCCAGCAGCCAGGGTCCTGAAGCTTTCTTT.

J is TRBJ2-1 and V is TRBV6-6; D not resolved. Trimming removed 4 bases at V and 7 bases at J, with 8 bases between. This CDR3 has 12 residues. Germline loops: CDR1 MNHNY, CDR2 SVGAGI (reference sequence). The CDR3 spells CASSFSWNEQFF. CDR3 sequence (DNA): TGTGCCAGCAGTTTCTCATGGAATGAGCAGTTCTTC.

The rearrangement uses TRBV19 and TRBJ2-5, with 9 bases lining up with TRBD2. The CDR3 runs to 15 residues. Losses at the gene ends were 3 bases for V and 2 bases for J; bases not matched to a gene: 4. From germline, CDR1 is LNHDA and CDR2 SQIVND (reference sequence). CDR3 sequence reads: CASSIGLALQETQYF. DNA of the CDR3: TGTGCCAGTAGTATTGGACTAGCGCTACAAGAGACCCAGTACTTC.

The rearrangement links TRBV5-6 to TRBJ1-1; D is unresolved. The CDR3 covers 12 residues. Deletions cut 1 base from V and 7 bases from J, with 8 bases between. Germline V CDR1 and CDR2: SGHDT, YYEEEE. The CDR3 is CASSLRVSEAFF. DNA for the CDR3: TGTGCCAGCAGCTTGAGGGTGAGTGAAGCTTTCTTT.

The rearrangement uses TRBV6-5 and TRBJ1-2, with D possibly TRBD1 on 6 matching bases. Trimming stripped 5 bases from V and 1 base from J, with 11 bases between. The CDR3 totals 14 residues. Germline lookup yields CDR1 MNHEY and CDR2 SVGAGI. DNA for the CDR3: TGTGCCAGCAGTCGACAGGCCTATAACTATGGCTACACCTTC. As protein: CASSRQAYNYGYTF.

This clonotype is a singleton in its sample. The V and J genes are TRBV2 and TRBJ2-1; 12 bases line up with TRBD2. Germline V gene data show CDR1 as SNHLY and CDR2 as FYNNEI. The V segment lost 6 bases and the J segment 5 bases; nucleotides outside the gene matches: 5. CDR3 length equals 15 residues. Written as DNA, the CDR3 is TGTGCCAGCAGAAGGAGGACTAGCGGGGACAATGAGCAGTTCTTC. It encodes CASRRRTSGDNEQFF.

The rearrangement joins TRBV20-1 to TRBJ2-7, with D unclear. V shed 7 bases and J shed 10 bases, with 20 bases lying between them. This CDR3 has 12 amino acids. CDR1 and CDR2 (germline): DFQATT, SNEGSKA (reference sequence). The CDR3 region has the DNA TGCAGTGTATCAGACCGGTGGCAAACCCAGTACTTC. It encodes CSVSDRWQTQYF.

The rearrangement uses TRBV6-1 and TRBJ2-4; 7 positions agree with TRBD2. Gene TRBJ2-7 matches the end of the DNA better, so the J call may be wrong. Germline values: CDR1 MNHNS, CDR2 SASEGT. This CDR3 contains 15 residues. DNA for the CDR3: TGTGCCAGCAGTGAAAGGGGAGGGGAGAAATACGAGCAGTACTTC. As protein: CASSERGGEKYEQYF.